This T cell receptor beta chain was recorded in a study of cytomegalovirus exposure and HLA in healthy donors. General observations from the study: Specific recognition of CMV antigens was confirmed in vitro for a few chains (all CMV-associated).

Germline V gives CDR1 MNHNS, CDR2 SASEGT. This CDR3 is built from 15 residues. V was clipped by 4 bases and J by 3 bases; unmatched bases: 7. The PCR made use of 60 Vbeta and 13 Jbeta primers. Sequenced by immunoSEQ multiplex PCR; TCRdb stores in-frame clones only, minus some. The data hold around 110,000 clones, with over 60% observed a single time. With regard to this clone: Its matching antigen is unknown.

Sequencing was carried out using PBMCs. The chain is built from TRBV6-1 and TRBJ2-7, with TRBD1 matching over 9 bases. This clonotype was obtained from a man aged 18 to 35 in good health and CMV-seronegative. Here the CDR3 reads CASSARDRAFYEQYF. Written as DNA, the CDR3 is TGTGCCAGCAGTGCCCGGGACAGGGCCTTCTACGAGCAGTACTTC.